One sample yielded the 31 T cell receptor beta chains listed below, sequenced in a study of blood T cell repertoires in COVID-19. Generated by immunoSEQ multiplex PCR, the TCRdb table keeps only in-frame clones and is missing some. The sample lists 90,000 to 110,000 clones, around 74% seen once, with approximately 19% in the top ten. Sequenced: peripheral blood. The receptor set was obtained from a woman in her 70s with acute or convalescent COVID-19.

V and J are TRBV5-6 and TRBJ2-5, with D possibly matching TRBD2 (7 bases). This CDR3 region has 15 residues. Trimming stripped 4 bases from V and 4 bases from J, with 17 bases between. Germline V gene data show CDR1 as SGHDT and CDR2 as YYEEEE. CDR3 amino acids: CASSRGAQGLETQYF. The CDR3 bases are TGTGCCAGCAGCCGGGGGGCTCAGGGGCTAGAGACCCAGTACTTC.

CDR3 nucleotide sequence: TGTGCCAGCAGGGGACAGCGGGCTTTCTTT. Protein: CASRGQRAFF. This chain links TRBV6-5 with TRBJ1-1, with 7 positions matching TRBD1. CDR3 length equals 10 residues. Per the germline V gene, CDR1 is MNHEY and CDR2 is SVGAGI. V was pared by 6 bases and J by 11 bases, with 3 bases of the junction left unmatched.

The chain carries TRBV29-1 and TRBJ2-7; D ambiguous. From germline, CDR1 is SQVTM and CDR2 ANQGSEA. This CDR3 region has 12 residues. Deletions cut 6 bases from V and 0 bases from J, with 9 bases between. The CDR3 loop is CSVRLSSYEQYF. In nucleotides, the CDR3 is TGCAGCGTCAGGCTGAGCTCCTACGAGCAGTACTTC.

The chain carries TRBV24-1 and TRBJ2-1, with TRBD2 matching 10 bases. The CDR3 is made up of 16 amino acids. CDR1 KGHDR and CDR2 SFDVKD come from the germline V gene. Losses at the gene ends were 4 bases for V and 9 bases for J; bases not matched to a gene: 11. The CDR3 region has the DNA TGTGCCACCAGTGACATAGCGGGGGGTACTTGGGGTGAGCAGTTCTTC. It specifies CATSDIAGGTWGEQFF.

The chain couples TRBV2 to TRBJ2-1, with D tentatively TRBD1 (6 bases). The CDR3 runs to 14 residues. V was cut by 3 bases and J by 1 base, with 7 bases left in between. Germline V gene lookup returns CDR1 SNHLY and CDR2 FYNNEI. CDR3 in DNA: TGTGCCAGCAGTGACCAGGGGTCCTACAATGAGCAGTTCTTC. It yields the protein CASSDQGSYNEQFF. The full variable domain, in which reference TRBV2 and TRBJ2-1 provide the parts outside the CDR3, is EPEVTQTPSHQVTQMGQEVILRCVPISNHLYFYWYRQILGQKVEFLVSFYNNEISEKSEIFDDQFSVERPDGSNFTLKIRSTKLEDSAMYFCASSDQGSYNEQFFGPGTRLTVL.

The chain combines TRBV6-9 with TRBJ1-5; D uncertain. Trimming removed 2 bases at V and 7 bases at J, with 12 bases between. CDR3 size: 14 residues. Germline CDR1 MNHGY, CDR2 SVAAGI. The CDR3 nucleotides are TGTGCCAGCAGTTATGGGTGGGGAGGACAGCCCCAGCATTTT. Translating it yields CASSYGWGGQPQHF.

The chain carries TRBV19 and TRBJ2-3, with TRBD1 matching 8 bases. Trimming took 5 bases from V and 5 from J; bases not matched to a gene: 15. The CDR3 consists of 17 residues. The germline V gene encodes CDR1 LNHDA and CDR2 SQIVND (reference sequence). The CDR3, as DNA: TGTGCCAGTAGTCCCGGGGACAGGCTTATAATTAAAGATACGCAGTATTTT. Protein: CASSPGDRLIIKDTQYF. Based on the CDR3 plus reference TRBV19 and TRBJ2-3, the full variable domain is DGGITQSPKYLFRKEGQNVTLSCEQNLNHDAMYWYRQDPGQGLRLIYYSQIVNDFQKGDIAEGYSVSREKKESFPLTVTSAQKNPTAFYLCASSPGDRLIIKDTQYFGPGTRLTVL.

This chain's CDR3 is CASSLAQGAASRYGYTF. The DNA of the CDR3 is TGTGCCAGCAGCTTAGCCCAGGGGGCTGCATCTAGGTATGGCTACACCTTC. The chain links TRBV7-9 to TRBJ1-2; 8 nucleotides align to TRBD1. CDR3 length: 17 amino acids. CDR1 SEHNR and CDR2 FQNEAQ come from the germline V gene (reference sequence). V shed 0 bases, J shed 5 bases, and the junction held 11 bases outside the gene matches.

J is TRBJ1-1 and V is TRBV7-9; tentatively, D is TRBD1 (5 bases). This CDR3 region has 16 residues. The V and J ends lost 2 bases and 2 bases respectively, with 15 bases between them. Germline V gene data show CDR1 as SEHNR and CDR2 as FQNEAQ (reference sequence). The chain's CDR3 is CASSLSQGGLNTEAFF. The CDR3 DNA reads TGTGCCAGCAGCTTATCCCAGGGTGGATTAAACACTGAAGCTTTCTTT.

The V and J genes are TRBV28 and TRBJ1-4, with a weak D call TRBD1 (5 bases). This CDR3 is 13 amino acids long. Germline V gene sequence: CDR1 MDHEN, CDR2 SYDVKM. Deletions cut 10 bases from V and 7 bases from J, with 16 bases between. In DNA form, the CDR3 reads TGTGCCACTAGCGTCGGGGGTGTTGAAAAACTGTTTTTT. Amino acids: CATSVGGVEKLFF.

The rearrangement uses TRBV3-1 (or the pseudogene TRBV3-2) and TRBJ1-1; 7 bases fit TRBD1. Germline values: CDR1 LGHDT, CDR2 YNNKEL (reference sequence). V shed 1 base, J shed 4 bases, and the junction held 6 bases outside the gene matches. This CDR3 is 15 amino acids long. CDR3 nucleotides: TGTGCCAGCAGCCAAGGACAGGGAGGTTCCACTGAAGCTTTCTTT. Translation gives CASSQGQGGSTEAFF.

V and J are TRBV18 and TRBJ2-3; D unresolved. V gave up 3 bases and J gave up 4 bases, with 8 bases separating them. The CDR3 is 13 residues long. The germline V gene has CDR1 KGHSH and CDR2 LQKENI. CDR3 loop: CASSPYMADTQYF. Written as DNA, the CDR3 is TGTGCCAGCTCACCGTACATGGCAGATACGCAGTATTTT.

The rearrangement uses TRBV2 and TRBJ2-7; D is unresolved. Trimming cost V 7 bases and J 3 bases, with 13 bases left between them. CDR3 length: 13 residues. Germline CDR1 SNHLY, CDR2 FYNNEI. The CDR3 DNA reads TGTGCCAGCATTGATCGGTTGCTCTACGAGCAGTACTTC. It specifies CASIDRLLYEQYF.

This clone was seen a single time. The chain is built from TRBV5-4 and TRBJ2-1; a possible D gene is TRBD2 (6 bases). This CDR3 region has 15 residues. In germline, CDR1 is SGHNT, CDR2 YYREEE (reference sequence). V lost 0 bases and J 8 bases, leaving 15 bases between the germline ends. In DNA, the CDR3 is TGTGCCAGCAGCTTGGCCCTGGCTAGCGCCGATGAGCAGTTCTTC. Its protein product is CASSLALASADEQFF.

This chain joins TRBV9 and TRBJ1-5, with D tentatively TRBD1 (6 bases). CDR1 is SGDLS, CDR2 YYNGEE, per germline. V lost 3 bases and J 0 bases, leaving 13 bases between the germline ends. CDR3 size: 16 residues. CDR3 amino acids: CASSEGDNYSNQPQHF. The CDR3 nucleotides are TGTGCCAGCAGCGAGGGGGACAATTATAGCAATCAGCCCCAGCATTTT.

The rearrangement uses TRBV6-4 and TRBJ2-7; no clear D. V shed 9 bases and J shed 2 bases, with 14 bases lying between them. Germline values: CDR1 MRHNA, CDR2 SNTAGT. The CDR3 sequence is 13 residues long. CDR3 nucleotides: TGTGCCAGTGAAGAGGTCAGACCCTACGAGCAGTACTTC. The encoded protein is CASEEVRPYEQYF.

The rearrangement uses TRBV19 and TRBJ2-1; 7 bases are a match to TRBD1. Germline V lookup: CDR1 LNHDA, CDR2 SQIVND (reference sequence). This CDR3 spans 15 amino acids. V trimming: 9 bases; J trimming: 6 bases; junction bases outside the gene matches: 14. The CDR3 region has the DNA TGTGCCAGCAATATTGGGCTTGGACAGGCCAATGAGCAGTTCTTC. Encoded protein: CASNIGLGQANEQFF.

The chain is built from TRBV7-9 and TRBJ2-3, with D tentatively TRBD2 (6 bases). Germline assignment: CDR1 SEHNR and CDR2 FQNEAQ (reference sequence). V lost 5 bases to trimming and J lost 8 bases, with 11 bases between them. This CDR3 is built from 12 residues. Here the CDR3 DNA reads TGTGCCAGCAGCCCCGGGAGTGGTACGCAGTATTTT. Translated, it gives CASSPGSGTQYF.

The J gene is TRBJ1-3, the V gene TRBV18; D is unclear. The CDR3 runs 16 residues. The V end was cut by 6 bases, the J end by 0 bases, with 15 bases between. Germline V gives CDR1 KGHSH, CDR2 LQKENI. The chain's CDR3 is CASSLNPTASGNTIYF. The CDR3 DNA sequence: TGTGCCAGCTCTCTTAATCCGACTGCCTCTGGAAACACCATATATTTT.

V gene TRBV19 combines with J gene TRBJ2-7; the match to TRBD1 covers 9 bases. Trimming at V came to 5 bases and at J to 0 bases, leaving 5 bases not matched to a gene. CDR1 and CDR2 from the germline V gene are LNHDA and SQIVND (reference sequence). The CDR3 is 15 residues long. The CDR3, as DNA: TGTGCCAGTAGTCTTGGACAGGGGAGCTCCTACGAGCAGTACTTC. It yields the protein CASSLGQGSSYEQYF.

The chain couples TRBV5-5 to TRBJ1-4, with D perhaps matching TRBD1 (5 bases). This CDR3 region has 13 residues. Germline values: CDR1 SGHKS, CDR2 YYEKEE (reference sequence). The V end was cut by 4 bases, the J end by 5 bases, with 9 bases between. The CDR3 DNA follows: TGTGCCAGCAGCCGGGGGGTAAATGAAAAACTGTTTTTT. Protein: CASSRGVNEKLFF.

The rearrangement uses TRBV21-1 and TRBJ2-4; TRBD1 is the table's D call and was not checked against the DNA. TRBV21-1 is a known pseudogene. There are 14 residues in the CDR3. The CDR3 coding sequence is TGTGCCAGCAGCAAAGTGGGGGCCGAAAACATTCAGTACTTC. Its translation: CASSKVGAENIQYF.

The chain joins TRBV12-5 to TRBJ2-1, with 7 bases fitting TRBD1. The germline V gene has CDR1 LGHNT and CDR2 FRNRAP. J gave up 7 bases and V 3 bases, and 6 bases lay outside the gene matches. CDR3 length: 14 residues. The CDR3 coding sequence is TGTGCTAGTGGTTTCGGGACAGAAAGGAATGAGCAGTTCTTC. This sequence encodes CASGFGTERNEQFF. The full variable domain, its missing parts supplied by reference TRBV12-5 and TRBJ2-1, is DARVTQTPRHKVTEMGQEVTMRCQPILGHNTVFWYRQTMMQGLELLAYFRNRAPLDDSGMPKDRFSAEMPDATLATLKIQPSEPRDSAVYFCASGFGTERNEQFFGPGTRLTVL.

V gene TRBV5-1 combines with J gene TRBJ2-3; TRBD2 matches 12 bases. Trimming at V came to 2 bases and at J to 2 bases, leaving 3 bases not matched to a gene. CDR1 is SGHRS and CDR2 is YFSETQ in the germline V gene. The CDR3 runs to 16 residues. For the CDR3, the DNA is TGCGCCAGCAGCTTCCGGACTAGCGGGGCCACAGATACGCAGTATTTT. Translating gives CASSFRTSGATDTQYF.

CDR3 sequence: CASSFGGLSGEQYF. DNA for the CDR3: TGTGCCAGCAGTTTTGGGGGCCTCTCCGGCGAGCAGTACTTC. V gene TRBV6-5 combines with J gene TRBJ2-7; D may be TRBD1 (6 bases). The CDR3 is 14 amino acids. Trimming cost V 4 bases and J 6 bases, with 16 bases left between them. CDR1 and CDR2 from the germline V gene are MNHEY and SVGAGI.

The J gene is TRBJ1-2, the V gene TRBV3-1 (or the pseudogene TRBV3-2); TRBD1 aligns across 10 bases. Trimming took 2 bases from V and 9 from J; bases not matched to a gene: 6. The length of the CDR3 is 14 residues. CDR1 and CDR2 from the germline V gene are LGHDT and YNNKEL (reference sequence). CDR3 in amino acids: CASSQMVTGGRYTF. CDR3 nucleotides: TGTGCCAGCAGCCAAATGGTGACAGGGGGCCGCTACACCTTC.

J is TRBJ2-7 and V is TRBV19; D call uncertain. This CDR3 has 14 residues. Trimming took off 3 bases at V and 5 bases at J, with 14 bases between the two ends. Germline values: CDR1 LNHDA, CDR2 SQIVND (reference sequence). Here the CDR3 DNA reads TGTGCCAGTAGTATCCTGAATCGCGACAACGAGCAGTACTTC. Protein product: CASSILNRDNEQYF.

V usage is TRBV6-5 and J usage is TRBJ1-6, with D possibly matching TRBD1 (6 bases). This CDR3 spans 15 amino acids. Germline CDR1 and CDR2: MNHEY and SVGAGI. Trimming removed 6 bases at V and 6 bases at J, with 15 bases between. The CDR3 region is CASRSIQGFNSPLHF. CDR3 sequence (DNA): TGTGCCAGCAGATCGATACAGGGTTTTAATTCACCCCTCCACTTT.

CDR3 nucleotides: TGTGCCAGTAGTATCTTTGTGAACACCGGGGAGCTGTTTTTT. Encoded protein: CASSIFVNTGELFF. The chain joins TRBV19 to TRBJ2-2; no clear D gene. Germline V lookup: CDR1 LNHDA, CDR2 SQIVND (reference sequence). This CDR3 comprises 14 residues. Deletions cut 3 bases from V and 1 base from J, with 6 bases between. Based on the CDR3 plus reference TRBV19 and TRBJ2-2, the full variable domain is DGGITQSPKYLFRKEGQNVTLSCEQNLNHDAMYWYRQDPGQGLRLIYYSQIVNDFQKGDIAEGYSVSREKKESFPLTVTSAQKNPTAFYLCASSIFVNTGELFFGEGSRLTVL.

The chain recombines TRBV3-1 (or the pseudogene TRBV3-2) with TRBJ2-7, with 10 bases aligning to TRBD1. This CDR3 comprises 14 residues. The germline V gene has CDR1 LGHDT and CDR2 YNNKEL (reference sequence). V was pared by 6 bases and J by 3 bases, with 5 bases of the junction left unmatched. DNA of the CDR3: TGTGCCAGCAGTCGGGGACAGGGGTTCTACGAGCAGTACTTC. Translated: CASSRGQGFYEQYF.

The J gene is TRBJ2-7, the V gene TRBV28, with 7 positions matching TRBD2. The CDR3 sequence is 15 residues long. Germline CDR1 reads MDHEN; CDR2 reads SYDVKM. Losses at the gene ends were 2 bases for V and 0 bases for J; bases not matched to a gene: 4. The CDR3 region has the DNA TGTGCCAGCAGTTTAAGCGGGACCCTCTCCTACGAGCAGTACTTC. Translated: CASSLSGTLSYEQYF.